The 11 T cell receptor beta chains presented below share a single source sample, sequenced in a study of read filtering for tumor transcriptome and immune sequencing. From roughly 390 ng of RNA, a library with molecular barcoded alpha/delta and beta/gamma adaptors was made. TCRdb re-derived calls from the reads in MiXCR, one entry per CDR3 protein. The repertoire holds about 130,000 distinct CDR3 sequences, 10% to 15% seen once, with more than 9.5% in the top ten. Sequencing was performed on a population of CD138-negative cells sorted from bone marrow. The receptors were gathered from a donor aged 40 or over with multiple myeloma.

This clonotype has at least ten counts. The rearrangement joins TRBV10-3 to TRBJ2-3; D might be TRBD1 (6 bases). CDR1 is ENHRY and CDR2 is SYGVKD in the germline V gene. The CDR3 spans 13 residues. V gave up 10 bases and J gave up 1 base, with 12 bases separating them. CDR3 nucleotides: TGTGCCACCAGGGGTTGGGGCACAGATACGCAGTATTTT. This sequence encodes CATRGWGTDTQYF.

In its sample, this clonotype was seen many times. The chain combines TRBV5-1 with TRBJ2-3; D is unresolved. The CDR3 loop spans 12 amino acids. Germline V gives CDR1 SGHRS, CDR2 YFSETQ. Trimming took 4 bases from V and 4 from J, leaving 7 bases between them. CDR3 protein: CASSLPADTQYF. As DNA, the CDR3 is TGCGCCAGCAGCCTTCCTGCAGATACGCAGTATTTT.

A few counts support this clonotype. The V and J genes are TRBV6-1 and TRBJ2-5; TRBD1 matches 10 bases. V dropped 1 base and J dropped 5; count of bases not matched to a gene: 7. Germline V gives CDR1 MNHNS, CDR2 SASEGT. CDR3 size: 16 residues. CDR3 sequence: CASSEVWDRGSETQYF. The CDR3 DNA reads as TGTGCCAGCAGTGAAGTATGGGACAGGGGATCGGAGACCCAGTACTTC.

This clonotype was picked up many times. CDR3 bases: TGCAGTGCTAGAGATGGACGGGAGGGGACAGATACGCAGTATTTT. Its protein product is CSARDGREGTDTQYF. This sequence joins TRBV20-1 and TRBJ2-3; TRBD2 matches at 8 bases. The CDR3 length is 15 residues. V was pared by 0 bases and J by 3 bases, with 5 bases of the junction left unmatched. The V gene's germline CDR1 is DFQATT and CDR2 SNEGSKA (reference sequence).

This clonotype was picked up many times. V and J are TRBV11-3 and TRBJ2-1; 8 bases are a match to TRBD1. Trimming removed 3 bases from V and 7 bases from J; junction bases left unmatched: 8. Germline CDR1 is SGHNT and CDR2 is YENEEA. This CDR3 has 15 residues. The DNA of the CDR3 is TGTGCCAGCAGCTTCCAGGGGGCCATGGGAAATGAGCAGTTCTTC. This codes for CASSFQGAMGNEQFF.

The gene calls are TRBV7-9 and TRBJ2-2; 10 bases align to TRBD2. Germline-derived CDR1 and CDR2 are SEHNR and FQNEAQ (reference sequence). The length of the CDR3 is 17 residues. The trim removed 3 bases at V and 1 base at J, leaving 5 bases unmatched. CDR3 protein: CASSFDGLAENTGELFF. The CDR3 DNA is TGTGCCAGCAGCTTCGACGGACTAGCGGAGAACACCGGGGAGCTGTTTTTT.

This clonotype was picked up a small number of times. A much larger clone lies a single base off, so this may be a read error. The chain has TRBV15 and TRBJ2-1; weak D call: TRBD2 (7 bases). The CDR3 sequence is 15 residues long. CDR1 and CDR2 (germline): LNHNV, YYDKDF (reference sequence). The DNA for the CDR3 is TGTGCCATCAGCAGAGGGGGGGCCAACTGGGTTGAGCAGTTCTTC. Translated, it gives CAISRGGANWVEQFF. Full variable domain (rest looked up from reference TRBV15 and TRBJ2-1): DAMVIQNPRYQVTQFGKPVTLSCSQTLNHNVMYWYQQKSSQAPKLLFHYYDKDFNNEADTPDNFQSRRPNTSFCFLDIRSPGLGDTAMYLCAISRGGANWVEQFFGPGTRLTVL.

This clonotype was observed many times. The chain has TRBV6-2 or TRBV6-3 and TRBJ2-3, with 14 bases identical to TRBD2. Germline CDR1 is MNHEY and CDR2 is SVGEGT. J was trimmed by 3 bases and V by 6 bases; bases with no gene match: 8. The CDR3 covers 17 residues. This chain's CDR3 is CASRDGTSGSGTDTQYF. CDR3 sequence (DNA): TGTGCCAGCAGGGACGGGACTAGCGGGAGTGGGACAGATACGCAGTATTTT.

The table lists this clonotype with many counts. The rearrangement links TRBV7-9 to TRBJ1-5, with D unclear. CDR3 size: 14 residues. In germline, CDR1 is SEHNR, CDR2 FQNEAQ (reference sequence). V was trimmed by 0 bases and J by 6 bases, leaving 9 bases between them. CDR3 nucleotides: TGTGCCAGCAGCTTAGCCCCCCAGCGTCAGCCCCAGCATTTT. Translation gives CASSLAPQRQPQHF.

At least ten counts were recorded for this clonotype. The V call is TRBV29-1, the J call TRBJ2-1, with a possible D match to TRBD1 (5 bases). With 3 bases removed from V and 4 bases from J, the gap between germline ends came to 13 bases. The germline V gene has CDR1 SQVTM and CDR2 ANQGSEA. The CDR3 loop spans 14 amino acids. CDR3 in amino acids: CSVETEGWYNEQFF. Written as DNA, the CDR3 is TGCAGCGTTGAGACAGAAGGGTGGTACAATGAGCAGTTCTTC.

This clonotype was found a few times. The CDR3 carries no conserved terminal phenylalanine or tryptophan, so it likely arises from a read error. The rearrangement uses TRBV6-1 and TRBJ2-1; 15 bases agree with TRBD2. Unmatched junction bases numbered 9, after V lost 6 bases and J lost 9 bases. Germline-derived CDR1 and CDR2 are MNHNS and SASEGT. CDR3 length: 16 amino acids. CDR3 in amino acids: CASRARTSGRAGEQFL. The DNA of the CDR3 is TGTGCCAGCAGGGCTCGGACTAGCGGGAGGGCAGGTGAGCAGTTCCTC.